This entry lists 24 T cell receptor beta chains sequenced from one sample in a study of cytomegalovirus exposure and HLA in healthy donors. PCR involved 60 Vbeta and 13 Jbeta primers. Some clones are missing from TCRdb's copy, which holds only in-frame ones; the method was immunoSEQ multiplex PCR. The table records 120,000 or so clones, over 50% of them present only once. The specimen sequenced was PBMCs. The receptors stem from a woman in her forties in good health and CMV-seropositive.

The chain is built from TRBV7-8 and TRBJ1-6; TRBD1 matches at 7 bases. The CDR3 loop spans 15 amino acids. Unmatched junction bases numbered 8, after V lost 5 bases and J lost 7 bases. Per germline, CDR1 SGHVS and CDR2 FQNEAQ. As DNA, the CDR3 is TGTGCCAGCAGCCCACAGGGGCTGGGGAATTCACCCCTCCACTTT. Encoded protein: CASSPQGLGNSPLHF.

Notes on this clone: At one of its ends the junction is not consistent with the germline gene, which may arise from a read error. The gene calls are TRBV7-9 and TRBJ1-1; 9 bases line up with TRBD1. Per the germline V gene, CDR1 is SEHNR and CDR2 is FQNEAQ (reference sequence). The CDR3 contains 12 residues. The CDR3: CSSSEVGQGAFF. CDR3 DNA: TGTTCCAGCAGCGAGGTGGGACAGGGAGCTTTCTTT.

The V call is TRBV19, the J call TRBJ1-1; 9 nucleotides line up with TRBD1. Germline values: CDR1 LNHDA, CDR2 SQIVND (reference sequence). The CDR3 extends over 15 amino acids. With 6 bases clipped from V and 1 base from J, the junction kept 6 bases outside the gene matches. Here the CDR3 reads CASSLTGGTNTEAFF. The CDR3 nucleotides are TGTGCCAGTAGCCTGACAGGGGGGACGAACACTGAAGCTTTCTTT.

Only a few counts were recorded for this clone. The chain combines TRBV5-1 with TRBJ2-7, with D perhaps matching TRBD1 (5 bases). Germline V gives CDR1 SGHRS, CDR2 YFSETQ. CDR3 length: 14 amino acids. With 0 bases removed from V and 2 bases from J, the gap between germline ends came to 9 bases. The CDR3 region has the DNA TGCGCCAGCAGCTTGGGACAGCGTGCCTACGAGCAGTACTTC. Protein: CASSLGQRAYEQYF. The full variable domain, its missing parts supplied by reference TRBV5-1 and TRBJ2-7, is KAGVTQTPRYLIKTRGQQVTLSCSPISGHRSVSWYQQTPGQGLQFLFEYFSETQRNKGNFPGRFSGRQFSNSRSEMNVSTLELGDSALYLCASSLGQRAYEQYFGPGTRLTVT.

This clone was seen a single time. The chain employs TRBV9 and TRBJ2-7; TRBD2 matches 13 bases. CDR3 length: 16 residues. V trimming: 4 bases; J trimming: 0 bases; junction bases outside the gene matches: 4. The germline gives CDR1 SGDLS, CDR2 YYNGEE. The CDR3 sequence is CASSPRLAGGSYEQYF. DNA of the CDR3: TGTGCCAGCAGCCCGCGACTAGCGGGGGGCTCCTACGAGCAGTACTTC.

The chain joins TRBV5-1 to TRBJ2-3; 12 bases line up with TRBD2. Germline CDR1 SGHRS, CDR2 YFSETQ. The CDR3 loop spans 15 amino acids. With V trimmed by 3 bases and J by 3 bases, 2 bases remained unmatched. This CDR3 reads CASSSLAGGTDTQYF. CDR3 nucleotide sequence: TGCGCCAGCAGCTCACTAGCGGGAGGAACAGATACGCAGTATTTT.

The chain is built from TRBV7-2 and TRBJ2-5; 8 nucleotides match TRBD2. Germline-derived CDR1 and CDR2 are SGHTA and FQGNSA. The CDR3 spans 15 residues. Trimming at V came to 5 bases and at J to 5 bases, leaving 10 bases not matched to a gene. CDR3 sequence (DNA): TGTGCCAGCAGCCCTCAGGGCGGGGGGAGGGAGACCCAGTACTTC. The encoded protein is CASSPQGGGRETQYF.

The rearrangement links TRBV18 to TRBJ1-5; D is uncertain. V was trimmed by 0 bases and J by 9 bases, leaving 12 bases between them. CDR3 length: 14 amino acids. Germline V gives CDR1 KGHSH, CDR2 LQKENI. The CDR3 DNA reads TGTGCCAGCTCACCACCACCCGGCGGGTCGCCCCAGCATTTT. As protein: CASSPPPGGSPQHF.

The chain recombines TRBV9 with TRBJ2-5; 7 bases fit TRBD1. Per the germline V gene, CDR1 is SGDLS and CDR2 is YYNGEE. V dropped 0 bases and J dropped 3; count of bases not matched to a gene: 5. The CDR3 covers 15 residues. The CDR3 is CASSVVGTAKETQYF. CDR3 coding DNA: TGTGCCAGCAGCGTAGTGGGGACAGCAAAAGAGACCCAGTACTTC.

The chain is built from TRBV2 and TRBJ2-7, with D possibly matching TRBD2 (5 bases). This CDR3 region has 14 residues. Trimming removed 6 bases from V and 0 bases from J, with 12 bases in between. CDR1 and CDR2 from the germline V gene are SNHLY and FYNNEI. The CDR3 loop is CASRFRGSSYEQYF. Written as DNA, the CDR3 is TGTGCCAGCAGATTCAGAGGGAGCTCCTACGAGCAGTACTTC. Full variable domain (outside the CDR3, taken from reference TRBV2 and TRBJ2-7): EPEVTQTPSHQVTQMGQEVILRCVPISNHLYFYWYRQILGQKVEFLVSFYNNEISEKSEIFDDQFSVERPDGSNFTLKIRSTKLEDSAMYFCASRFRGSSYEQYFGPGTRLTVT.

This clone occurred a few times. The V gene is TRBV4-2, the J gene TRBJ1-2; no firm D call. Trimming took off 0 bases at V and 8 bases at J, with 10 bases between the two ends. CDR3 length: 13 amino acids. CDR1 LGHNA and CDR2 YNFKEQ come from the germline V gene. This CDR3 reads CASSQDDTGGYTF. In nucleotides, the CDR3 is TGTGCCAGCAGCCAAGACGATACGGGGGGCTACACCTTC.

The chain joins TRBV7-8 to TRBJ2-7; TRBD2 agrees at 9 bases. V dropped 6 bases and J dropped 5; count of bases not matched to a gene: 20. The CDR3 has 18 amino acids. CDR1 SGHVS and CDR2 FQNEAQ come from the germline V gene. The CDR3 DNA sequence: TGTGCCAGCAGTCCCCGTCCCGTAGCGGGAGTAGGGGGAGACGAGCAGTACTTC. Translating it yields CASSPRPVAGVGGDEQYF.

The gene calls are TRBV12-5 and TRBJ2-1, with D possibly matching TRBD2 (5 bases). With 7 bases removed from V and 10 bases from J, the gap between germline ends came to 26 bases. CDR3 length: 16 amino acids. Germline V gene sequence: CDR1 LGHNT, CDR2 FRNRAP. The CDR3 DNA reads as TGTGCTAGTGCGGAAGGGCTAGCCGGATCCGCCGCGGAGCAGTTCTTC. Amino acid sequence: CASAEGLAGSAAEQFF.

Worth noting for this clone: A read error may account for a junction end that differs from germline. This chain links TRBV7-9 with TRBJ2-7, with 8 nucleotides matching TRBD1. Germline V gives CDR1 SEHNR, CDR2 FQNEAQ (reference sequence). The CDR3 sequence is 15 residues long. For the CDR3, the DNA is TGTTCCAGCAGCTCCCAAGGACAGGGATTGAACGAGCAGTACTTC. This gives the protein CSSSSQGQGLNEQYF.

V is TRBV10-3 and J is TRBJ2-7; D gene unclear. The CDR3 is 14 amino acids. Trimming shortened V by 0 bases and J by 3 bases, and 9 bases separated the two germline ends. Germline V gives CDR1 ENHRY, CDR2 SYGVKD. The CDR3 loop is CAISESNSYYEQYF. The CDR3 region has the DNA TGTGCCATCAGTGAGTCGAACAGCTACTACGAGCAGTACTTC.

The chain employs TRBV28 and TRBJ2-3; the match to TRBD1 covers 8 bases. CDR1 is MDHEN, CDR2 SYDVKM, per germline. CDR3 size: 15 residues. The V gene end was trimmed by 5 bases and the J gene end by 4 bases; junction bases not matched to a gene: 8. CDR3 in DNA: TGTGCCAGCAGTCCATCCCAGGGGGCCGCAGATACGCAGTATTTT. Its translation is CASSPSQGAADTQYF.

V is TRBV5-1 and J is TRBJ2-5, with 12 positions matching TRBD2. CDR1 and CDR2 (germline): SGHRS, YFSETQ. Losses at the gene ends were 0 bases for V and 2 bases for J; bases not matched to a gene: 8. This CDR3 has 18 residues. CDR3 nucleotides: TGCGCCAGCAGCTTGGATTCCGGGACTAGCGGGTGGCAAGAGACCCAGTACTTC. This translates into CASSLDSGTSGWQETQYF.

This chain connects TRBV11-2 to TRBJ2-7, with D tentatively TRBD2 (6 bases). Germline loops: CDR1 SGHAT, CDR2 FQNNGV. With 5 bases removed from V and 2 bases from J, the gap between germline ends came to 19 bases. CDR3 length: 16 residues. The CDR3 loop is CASSPGDGFLPYEQYF. CDR3 nucleotides: TGTGCCAGCAGCCCGGGGGACGGCTTTTTGCCCTACGAGCAGTACTTC.

This chain connects TRBV29-1 to TRBJ2-7; a possible D gene is TRBD2 (5 bases). The germline CDR1 and CDR2 sequences are SQVTM and ANQGSEA. The CDR3 length is 12 residues. Trimming removed 5 bases from V and 3 bases from J, with 11 bases in between. CDR3 nucleotides: TGCAGCGTTACTACTGGAGGCTACGAGCAGTACTTC. Translation: CSVTTGGYEQYF.

This chain uses TRBV5-6 with TRBJ1-2, with unresolved D. Trimming took 0 bases from V and 0 from J, leaving 15 bases between them. This CDR3 is 17 amino acids long. Per the germline V gene, CDR1 is SGHDT and CDR2 is YYEEEE. Here the CDR3 DNA reads TGTGCCAGCAGCTTGGTTCCGCATCCAGGAACTAACTATGGCTACACCTTC. It yields the protein CASSLVPHPGTNYGYTF.

J is TRBJ2-1 and V is TRBV28; 11 bases are a match to TRBD2. With V trimmed by 5 bases and J by 7 bases, 10 bases remained unmatched. CDR3 length: 16 residues. Germline loops: CDR1 MDHEN, CDR2 SYDVKM. CDR3 sequence (DNA): TGTGCCAGCAGTGCCCTTCTAGCGGGGGGAAGAAATGAGCAGTTCTTC. It specifies CASSALLAGGRNEQFF.

This clone appeared a few times. This chain connects TRBV2 to TRBJ2-1, with D maybe TRBD2 (7 bases). Trimming removed 1 base from V and 5 bases from J, with 18 bases in between. Germline CDR1 reads SNHLY; CDR2 reads FYNNEI. This CDR3 spans 17 amino acids. The CDR3 loop is CASSEGRGRGANNEQFF. DNA for the CDR3: TGTGCCAGCAGTGAAGGAAGGGGGAGGGGAGCAAACAATGAGCAGTTCTTC.

This chain joins TRBV5-1 and TRBJ1-2, with D unclear. V lost 4 bases, J lost 6 bases, and 16 bases lay in between. The CDR3 totals 14 residues. Germline assignment: CDR1 SGHRS and CDR2 YFSETQ. In nucleotides, the CDR3 is TGCGCCAGCAGCGGCCAGTTGGGAGAGGATGGCTACACCTTC. It yields the protein CASSGQLGEDGYTF.

The chain carries TRBV6-5 and TRBJ2-1; 8 bases align to TRBD2. V dropped 8 bases and J dropped 10; count of bases not matched to a gene: 13. CDR1 MNHEY and CDR2 SVGAGI come from the germline V gene. The CDR3 length is 14 residues. CDR3 amino acids: CASPRGPRGGEQFF. The CDR3, as DNA: TGTGCCAGCCCCCGGGGGCCCCGGGGGGGCGAGCAGTTCTTC.